The next 14 T cell receptor beta chains were all read from a single sample in a study of shared clonotypes between healthy human individuals. Libraries were prepared by immunoSEQ multiplex PCR; TCRdb keeps only in-frame clonotypes and omits some of them. The top ten clones hold over 0.3% of a sample with roughly 1.4 million clones, 97% to 99% of them seen once. Sequencing was performed on naive CD4+ T cells sorted from blood. This sample's subset: CD45RA+ positively selected. Receptors were obtained from a man aged 25 to 40 in good health.

The J gene is TRBJ2-7, the V gene TRBV7-9; D is possibly TRBD1 (6 bases). The CDR3 consists of 17 residues. With 0 bases removed from V and 5 bases from J, the gap between germline ends came to 20 bases. CDR1 and CDR2 (germline): SEHNR, FQNEAQ (reference sequence). CDR3 DNA: TGTGCCAGCAGCTTAGCGGACCGGGATAACCCAGGGGACGAGCAGTACTTC. This sequence encodes CASSLADRDNPGDEQYF.

The rearrangement joins TRBV5-4 to TRBJ2-5, with D possibly matching TRBD2 (5 bases). The end of the DNA aligns better with TRBJ2-7, so the J call may be wrong. Germline V CDR1 and CDR2: SGHNT, YYREEE (reference sequence). CDR3 length: 15 residues. The CDR3 loop is CASSFGPGLRDEQYF. The CDR3 DNA is TGTGCCAGCAGCTTCGGTCCGGGCCTGAGGGACGAGCAGTACTTC.

The chain links TRBV29-1 to TRBJ1-1; a possible D gene is TRBD1 (5 bases). From germline, CDR1 is SQVTM and CDR2 ANQGSEA. This CDR3 region has 12 residues. V was cut by 7 bases and J by 7 bases, with 16 bases left in between. The CDR3 reads CSARTSQYEAFF. As DNA, the CDR3 is TGCAGCGCACGGACATCCCAATATGAAGCTTTCTTT.

CDR3 bases: TGTGCCAGTAGTATCATAGCAGGGCTGGACACTGAAGCTTTCTTT. Encoded protein: CASSIIAGLDTEAFF. This sequence joins TRBV19 and TRBJ1-1, with a weak D call TRBD1 (5 bases). This CDR3 has 15 residues. The V gene's germline CDR1 is LNHDA and CDR2 SQIVND (reference sequence). The V end was cut by 3 bases, the J end by 3 bases, with 14 bases between. Full variable domain (rest looked up from reference TRBV19 and TRBJ1-1): DGGITQSPKYLFRKEGQNVTLSCEQNLNHDAMYWYRQDPGQGLRLIYYSQIVNDFQKGDIAEGYSVSREKKESFPLTVTSAQKNPTAFYLCASSIIAGLDTEAFFGQGTRLTVV.

The chain carries TRBV7-9 and TRBJ1-2; TRBD1 might be the D (6 bases). This CDR3 spans 14 amino acids. Germline-derived CDR1 and CDR2 are SEHNR and FQNEAQ (reference sequence). V lost 4 bases, J lost 4 bases, and 13 bases lay in between. CDR3: CASSSLGGGYGYTF. CDR3 coding DNA: TGTGCCAGCAGCTCCCTAGGGGGAGGCTATGGCTACACCTTC.

The V gene is TRBV14, the J gene TRBJ2-1; D may be TRBD2 (5 bases). Trimming removed 4 bases at V and 4 bases at J, with 14 bases between. Germline V gives CDR1 SGHDN, CDR2 FVKESK. The CDR3 consists of 15 residues. The CDR3 protein is CASSPRREFYNEQFF. CDR3 DNA sequence: TGTGCCAGCAGCCCCCGAAGGGAGTTTTACAATGAGCAGTTCTTC. Full variable domain (rest looked up from reference TRBV14 and TRBJ2-1): EAGVTQFPSHSVIEKGQTVTLRCDPISGHDNLYWYRRVMGKEIKFLLHFVKESKQDESGMPNNRFLAERTGGTYSTLKVQPAELEDSGVYFCASSPRREFYNEQFFGPGTRLTVL.

The chain joins TRBV15 to TRBJ1-1; weak D call: TRBD1 (6 bases). The V gene lost 6 bases and the J gene lost 4 bases, with 21 bases spanning the gap. Per germline, CDR1 LNHNV and CDR2 YYDKDF (reference sequence). The CDR3 is made up of 16 amino acids. This CDR3 reads CATRAPGGGFTTEAFF. For the CDR3, the DNA is TGTGCCACCAGAGCACCGGGGGGCGGTTTTACCACTGAAGCTTTCTTT.

This chain links TRBV28 with TRBJ2-1, with D unresolved. V was clipped by 3 bases and J by 1 base, with 10 bases between them. The CDR3 totals 15 residues. The germline gives CDR1 MDHEN, CDR2 SYDVKM. The CDR3 reads CASSLELNSYNEQFF. In DNA form, the CDR3 reads TGTGCCAGCAGTTTGGAGCTGAATTCCTACAATGAGCAGTTCTTC.

The V call is TRBV5-1, the J call TRBJ2-7, with D uncertain. Trimming removed 0 bases at V and 1 base at J, with 8 bases between. Germline values: CDR1 SGHRS, CDR2 YFSETQ. There are 14 residues in the CDR3. The CDR3 DNA is TGCGCCAGCAGCTTGGACCACCGGTCCTACGAGCAGTACTTC. Amino acid sequence: CASSLDHRSYEQYF.

The chain joins TRBV5-1 to TRBJ1-1, with D perhaps matching TRBD1 (5 bases). CDR1 and CDR2 (germline): SGHRS, YFSETQ. V was shortened by 0 bases and J by 3 bases, with 12 bases between the two germline ends. This CDR3 comprises 15 residues. CDR3 residues: CASSLAAGQDTEAFF. CDR3 sequence (DNA): TGCGCCAGCAGCTTGGCGGCAGGGCAAGACACTGAAGCTTTCTTT. The full variable domain, its missing parts supplied by reference TRBV5-1 and TRBJ1-1, is KAGVTQTPRYLIKTRGQQVTLSCSPISGHRSVSWYQQTPGQGLQFLFEYFSETQRNKGNFPGRFSGRQFSNSRSEMNVSTLELGDSALYLCASSLAAGQDTEAFFGQGTRLTVV.

This rearrangement joins TRBV28 to TRBJ2-7, with 9 nucleotides matching TRBD2. The J segment lost 4 bases and the V segment lost 6 bases, leaving 7 bases of the junction unmatched. CDR3 size: 14 residues. Germline-derived CDR1 and CDR2 are MDHEN and SYDVKM. In DNA, the CDR3 is TGTGCCAGCAGAGTCGGGGGACTAGCATACGAGCAGTACTTC. This translates into CASRVGGLAYEQYF.

CDR3 region: CASSLGWTGNTEAFF. The CDR3 DNA sequence: TGTGCCAGCAGTTTAGGGTGGACAGGGAACACTGAAGCTTTCTTT. The J gene is TRBJ1-1, the V gene TRBV28, with 7 bases matching TRBD1. Germline V gene data show CDR1 as MDHEN and CDR2 as SYDVKM. This CDR3 has 15 residues. J gave up 1 base and V 2 bases, and 4 bases lay outside the gene matches.

This chain joins TRBV2 and TRBJ2-7; no firm D call. The CDR3 has 10 amino acids. Germline values: CDR1 SNHLY, CDR2 FYNNEI. V gave up 10 bases and J gave up 2 bases, with 6 bases separating them. The CDR3 loop is CATATYEQYF. CDR3 sequence (DNA): TGTGCCACCGCTACCTACGAGCAGTACTTC.

On this clone itself: At the DNA level, this CDR3 is encoded by other sequences in the same sample as well. The chain has TRBV28 and TRBJ2-7; D is undetermined. Germline values: CDR1 MDHEN, CDR2 SYDVKM. The V gene lost 6 bases and the J gene lost 2 bases, with 5 bases spanning the gap. The CDR3 runs 11 residues. The CDR3 reads CASSPTYEQYF. The CDR3 bases are TGTGCCAGCAGCCCTACCTACGAGCAGTACTTC.